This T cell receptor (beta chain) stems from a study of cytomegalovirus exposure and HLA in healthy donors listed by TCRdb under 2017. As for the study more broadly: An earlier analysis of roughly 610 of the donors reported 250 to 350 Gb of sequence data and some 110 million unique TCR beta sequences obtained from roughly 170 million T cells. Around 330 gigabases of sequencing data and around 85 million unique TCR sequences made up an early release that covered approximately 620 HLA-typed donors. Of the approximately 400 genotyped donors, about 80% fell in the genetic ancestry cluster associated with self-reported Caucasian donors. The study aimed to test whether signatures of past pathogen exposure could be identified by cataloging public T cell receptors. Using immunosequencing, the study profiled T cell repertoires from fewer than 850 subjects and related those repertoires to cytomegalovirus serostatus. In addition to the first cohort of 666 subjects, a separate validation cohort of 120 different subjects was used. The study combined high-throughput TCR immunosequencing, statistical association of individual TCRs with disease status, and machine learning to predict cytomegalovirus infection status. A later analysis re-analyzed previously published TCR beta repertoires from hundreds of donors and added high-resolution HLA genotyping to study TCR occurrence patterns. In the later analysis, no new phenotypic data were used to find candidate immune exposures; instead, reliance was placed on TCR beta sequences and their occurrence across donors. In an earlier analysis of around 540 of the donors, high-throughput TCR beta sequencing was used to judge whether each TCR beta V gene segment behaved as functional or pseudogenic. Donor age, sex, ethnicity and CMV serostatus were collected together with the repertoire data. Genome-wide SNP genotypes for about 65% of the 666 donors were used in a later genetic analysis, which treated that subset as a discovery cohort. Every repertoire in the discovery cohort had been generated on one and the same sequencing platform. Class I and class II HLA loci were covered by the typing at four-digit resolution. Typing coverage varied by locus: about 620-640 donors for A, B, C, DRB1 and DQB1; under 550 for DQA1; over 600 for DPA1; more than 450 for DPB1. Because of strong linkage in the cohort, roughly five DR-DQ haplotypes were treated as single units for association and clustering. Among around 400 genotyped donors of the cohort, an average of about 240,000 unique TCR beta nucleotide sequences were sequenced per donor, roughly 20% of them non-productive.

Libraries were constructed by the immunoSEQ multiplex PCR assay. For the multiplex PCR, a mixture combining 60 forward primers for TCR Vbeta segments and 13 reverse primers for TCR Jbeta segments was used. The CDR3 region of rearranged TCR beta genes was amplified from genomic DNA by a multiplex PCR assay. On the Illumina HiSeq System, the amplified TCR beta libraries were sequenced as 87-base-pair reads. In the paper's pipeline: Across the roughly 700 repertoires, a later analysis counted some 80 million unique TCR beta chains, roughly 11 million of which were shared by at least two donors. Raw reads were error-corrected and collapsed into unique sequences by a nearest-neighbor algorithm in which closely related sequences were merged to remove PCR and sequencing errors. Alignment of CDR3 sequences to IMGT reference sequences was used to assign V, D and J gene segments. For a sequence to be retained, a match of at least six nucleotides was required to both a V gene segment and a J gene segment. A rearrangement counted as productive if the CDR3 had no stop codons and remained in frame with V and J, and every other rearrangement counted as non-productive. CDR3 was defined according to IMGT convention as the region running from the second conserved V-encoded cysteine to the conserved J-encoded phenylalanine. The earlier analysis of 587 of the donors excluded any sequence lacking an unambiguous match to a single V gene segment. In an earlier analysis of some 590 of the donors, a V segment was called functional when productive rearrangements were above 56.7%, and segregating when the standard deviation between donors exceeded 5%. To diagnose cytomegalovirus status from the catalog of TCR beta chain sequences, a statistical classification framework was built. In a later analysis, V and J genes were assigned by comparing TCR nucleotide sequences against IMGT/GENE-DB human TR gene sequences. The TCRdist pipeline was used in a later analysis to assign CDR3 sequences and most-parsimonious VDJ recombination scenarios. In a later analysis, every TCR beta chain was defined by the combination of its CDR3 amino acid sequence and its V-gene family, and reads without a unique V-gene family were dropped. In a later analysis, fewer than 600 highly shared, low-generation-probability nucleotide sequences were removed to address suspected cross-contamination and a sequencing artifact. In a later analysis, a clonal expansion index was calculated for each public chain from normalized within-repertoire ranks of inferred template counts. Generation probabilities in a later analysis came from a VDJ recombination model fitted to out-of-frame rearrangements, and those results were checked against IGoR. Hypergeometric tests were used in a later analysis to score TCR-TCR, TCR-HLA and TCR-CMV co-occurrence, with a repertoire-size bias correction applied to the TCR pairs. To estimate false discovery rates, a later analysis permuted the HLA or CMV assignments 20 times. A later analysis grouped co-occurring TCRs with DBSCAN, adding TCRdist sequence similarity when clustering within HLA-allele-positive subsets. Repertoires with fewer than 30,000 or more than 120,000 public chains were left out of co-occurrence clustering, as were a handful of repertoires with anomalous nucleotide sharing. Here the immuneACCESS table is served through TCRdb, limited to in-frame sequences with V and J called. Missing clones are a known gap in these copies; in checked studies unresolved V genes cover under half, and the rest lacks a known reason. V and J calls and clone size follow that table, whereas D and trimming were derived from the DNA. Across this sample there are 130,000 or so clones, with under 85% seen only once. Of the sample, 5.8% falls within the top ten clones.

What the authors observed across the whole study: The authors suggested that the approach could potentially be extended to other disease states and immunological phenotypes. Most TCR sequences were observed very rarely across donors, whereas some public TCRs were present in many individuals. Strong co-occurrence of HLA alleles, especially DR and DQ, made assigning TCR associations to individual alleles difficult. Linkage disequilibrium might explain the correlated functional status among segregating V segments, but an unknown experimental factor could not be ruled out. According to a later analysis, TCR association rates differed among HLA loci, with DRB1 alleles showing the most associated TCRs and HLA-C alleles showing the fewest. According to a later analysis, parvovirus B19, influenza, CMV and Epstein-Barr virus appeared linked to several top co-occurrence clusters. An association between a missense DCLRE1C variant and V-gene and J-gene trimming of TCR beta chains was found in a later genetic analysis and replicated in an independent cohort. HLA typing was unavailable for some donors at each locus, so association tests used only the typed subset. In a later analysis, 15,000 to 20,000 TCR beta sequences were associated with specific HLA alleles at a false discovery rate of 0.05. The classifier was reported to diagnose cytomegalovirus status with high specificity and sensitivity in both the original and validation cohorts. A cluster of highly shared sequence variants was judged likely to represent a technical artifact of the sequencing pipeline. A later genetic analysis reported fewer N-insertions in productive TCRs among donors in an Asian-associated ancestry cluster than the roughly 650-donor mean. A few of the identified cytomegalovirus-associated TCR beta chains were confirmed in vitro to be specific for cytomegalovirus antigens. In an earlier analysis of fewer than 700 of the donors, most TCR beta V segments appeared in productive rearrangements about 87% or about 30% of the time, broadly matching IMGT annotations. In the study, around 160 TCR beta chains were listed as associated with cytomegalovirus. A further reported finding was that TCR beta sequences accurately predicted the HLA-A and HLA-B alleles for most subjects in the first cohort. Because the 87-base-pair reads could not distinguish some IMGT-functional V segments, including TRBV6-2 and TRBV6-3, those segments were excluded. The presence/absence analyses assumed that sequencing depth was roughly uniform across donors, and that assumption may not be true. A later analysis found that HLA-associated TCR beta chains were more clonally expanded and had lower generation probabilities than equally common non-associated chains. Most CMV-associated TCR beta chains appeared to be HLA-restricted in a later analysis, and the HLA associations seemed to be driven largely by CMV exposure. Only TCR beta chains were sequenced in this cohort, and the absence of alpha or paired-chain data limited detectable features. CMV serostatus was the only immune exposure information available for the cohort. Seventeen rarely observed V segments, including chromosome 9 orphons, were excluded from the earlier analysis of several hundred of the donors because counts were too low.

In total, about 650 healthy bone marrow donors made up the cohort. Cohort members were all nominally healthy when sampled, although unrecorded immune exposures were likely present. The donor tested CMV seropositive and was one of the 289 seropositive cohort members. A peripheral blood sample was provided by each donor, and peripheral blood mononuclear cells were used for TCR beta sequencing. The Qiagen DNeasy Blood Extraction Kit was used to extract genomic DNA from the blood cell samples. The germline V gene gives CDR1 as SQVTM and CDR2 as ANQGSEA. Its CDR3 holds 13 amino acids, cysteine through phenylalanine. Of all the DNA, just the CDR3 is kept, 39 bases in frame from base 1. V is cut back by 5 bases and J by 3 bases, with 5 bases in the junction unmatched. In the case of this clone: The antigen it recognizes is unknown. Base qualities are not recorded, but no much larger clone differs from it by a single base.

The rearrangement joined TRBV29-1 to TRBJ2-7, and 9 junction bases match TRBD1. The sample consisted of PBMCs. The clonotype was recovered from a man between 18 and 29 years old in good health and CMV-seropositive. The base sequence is TGCAGCGTTCCGGGACAGGGCGACTACGAGCAGTACTTC. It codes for CSVPGQGDYEQYF.